Sequencing of this TCR beta chain was carried out in a study of T-cell reconstitution after alpha-beta-depleted transplantation in children. As it was prepared, the TCRbeta library received unique molecular identifiers. MiXCR was run by TCRdb on the PCR reads, yielding one entry per CDR3 protein. The table lists about 160,000 distinct CDR3 sequences, 11% of them singletons, with roughly 13% in the top ten. In its sample, this clonotype was seen once. The antigen is undetermined. This may be a read error: a much more frequent sequence differs by one nucleotide. Findings of the study overall: Diversity and T-cell counts at one year after transplant derived mostly from new T cells. After transplant, at about two months, alpha-beta T cells were reportedly derived from several hundred expanded graft clones.

From germline, CDR1 is SQVTM and CDR2 ANQGSEA. The CDR3 is made up of 14 amino acids. With 1 base removed from V and 0 bases from J, the gap between germline ends came to 7 bases. The chain couples TRBV29-1 to TRBJ1-3; no clear D. This clonotype was sampled from a boy between 2 and 10 years old with acute myeloid leukemia, due to receive a stem cell transplant. The input for sequencing was PBMCs, taken before TCRalphabeta/CD19-depleted stem cell transplant. The chain's CDR3 is CSVEARTSGNTIYF. The CDR3, as DNA: TGCAGCGTTGAAGCACGAACCTCTGGAAACACCATATATTTT. Looking up the rest from reference TRBV29-1 and TRBJ1-3 gives the full variable domain: SAVISQKPSRDICQRGTSLTIQCQVDSQVTMMFWYRQQPGQSLTLIATANQGSEATYESGFVIDKFPISRPNLTFSTLTVSNMSPEDSSIYLCSVEARTSGNTIYFGEGSWLTVV.